This T cell receptor beta chain emerged from a study of blood T cell repertoires in COVID-19. Study summary: COVID-19 samples from acute and convalescent phases originated in the United States, Italy and Spain. In each case, the material was cDNA or gDNA derived from T cells, B-cell-depleted T cells, or PBMCs.

As processed by the authors: Quantification of nucleated cells was approximated via reference gene primer amplification. Profiled with immunoSEQ multiplex PCR; TCRdb holds only in-frame clones, not every one. The V and J calls and clone size were taken over from that table, and D and trimming were inferred from the DNA. The sample holds approximately 90,000 clones, 90% seen once. Sequencing was performed on peripheral blood. This TCR came from a man in his sixties with acute or convalescent COVID-19.

Here the CDR3 reads CASSHTRQGYNEQFF. Written as DNA, the CDR3 is TGTGCCAGCTCACACACCCGACAGGGCTACAATGAGCAGTTCTTC. This chain links TRBV18 with TRBJ2-1, with 7 positions matching TRBD1. V trimming: 4 bases; J trimming: 3 bases; junction bases outside the gene matches: 6. In germline, CDR1 is KGHSH, CDR2 LQKENI. The CDR3 is 15 amino acids.